One and the same sample provided the 11 T cell receptor beta chains below, sequenced in a study of tumour-infiltrating T cells in Burkitt lymphoma. Here immunoSEQ multiplex PCR was the method, and the copy in TCRdb shows in-frame clones only, minus some. Of around 45,000 clones listed, around 31% were seen once; the top ten hold around 2.9%. The sequenced material came from tumor tissue. These receptors originate from a human donor with Burkitt lymphoma.

The rearrangement uses TRBV5-1 and TRBJ2-7, with TRBD1 matching over 8 bases. The germline CDR1 and CDR2 sequences are SGHRS and YFSETQ. The CDR3 spans 15 residues. V shed 5 bases, J shed 0 bases, and the junction held 7 bases outside the gene matches. The CDR3 bases are TGCGCCAGCAGAACGGAGGGACAGGTCTCCTACGAGCAGTACTTC. This codes for CASRTEGQVSYEQYF.

In this sample, this clone turned up a few times. This chain uses TRBV29-1 with TRBJ1-1; tentatively, D is TRBD1 (5 bases). Germline CDR1 and CDR2: SQVTM and ANQGSEA. The CDR3 consists of 14 residues. V lost 5 bases to trimming and J lost 1 base, with 14 bases between them. In nucleotides, the CDR3 is TGCAGCGTTAACCAGGACATTGGGAACACTGAAGCTTTCTTT. Translated: CSVNQDIGNTEAFF.

This clone has a handful of counts. V gene TRBV5-1 combines with J gene TRBJ1-4, with a possible D match to TRBD1 (6 bases). The CDR3 loop spans 13 amino acids. Germline CDR1 SGHRS, CDR2 YFSETQ. The V end was cut by 5 bases, the J end by 5 bases, with 10 bases between. As DNA, the CDR3 is TGCGCCAGCAGAAAAGGACAGAATGAAAAACTGTTTTTT. It specifies CASRKGQNEKLFF.

V usage is TRBV6-5 and J usage is TRBJ1-1; 7 bases fit TRBD1. This CDR3 has 12 amino acids. CDR1 and CDR2 from the germline V gene are MNHEY and SVGAGI. V was pared by 7 bases and J by 9 bases, with 8 bases of the junction left unmatched. CDR3 region: CASNTWDRKAFF. The CDR3 DNA is TGTGCCAGCAATACATGGGACAGAAAAGCTTTCTTT.

The CDR3, as DNA: TGTGCCAGCAGCTTAGTCGGGGGTCCTAGCACAGATACGCAGTATTTT. Amino acids: CASSLVGGPSTDTQYF. The gene calls are TRBV7-2 and TRBJ2-3; TRBD2 is a possible D gene (6 bases). Germline V CDR1 and CDR2: SGHTA, FQGNSA. CDR3 length equals 16 residues. Trimming shortened V by 1 base and J by 0 bases, and 11 bases separated the two germline ends.

The chain couples TRBV2 to TRBJ1-2; 9 bases match TRBD1. V dropped 6 bases and J dropped 4; count of bases not matched to a gene: 9. This CDR3 has 15 amino acids. Germline CDR1 reads SNHLY; CDR2 reads FYNNEI. CDR3 amino acids: CASRANRDRAYGYTF. CDR3 nucleotide sequence: TGTGCCAGCAGAGCAAACCGGGACAGGGCCTATGGCTACACCTTC.

This clone turned up a few times. The chain links TRBV4-1 to TRBJ1-1; 7 bases line up with TRBD1. The CDR3 totals 16 residues. CDR1 and CDR2 (germline): MGHRA, YSYEKL. The V segment lost 3 bases and the J segment 1 base; nucleotides outside the gene matches: 8. The CDR3 DNA reads as TGCGCCAGCAGCCACCGACAGGGAAGCACGAACACTGAAGCTTTCTTT. This encodes CASSHRQGSTNTEAFF.

The J gene is TRBJ1-1, the V gene TRBV19; D unresolved. With 10 bases removed from V and 2 bases from J, the gap between germline ends came to 14 bases. The CDR3 spans 13 residues. The V gene's germline CDR1 is LNHDA and CDR2 SQIVND (reference sequence). The DNA of the CDR3 is TGTGCCACCTCGCACTATCCCAACACTGAAGCTTTCTTT. Protein sequence: CATSHYPNTEAFF.

The rearrangement links TRBV27 to TRBJ1-4; D is undetermined. Germline V gene data show CDR1 as MNHEY and CDR2 as SMNVEV (reference sequence). V was cut by 2 bases and J by 8 bases, with 9 bases left in between. This CDR3 is 13 amino acids long. CDR3 sequence reads: CASSLRNREKLFF. The CDR3 coding sequence is TGTGCCAGCAGTTTAAGAAATCGGGAAAAACTGTTTTTT.

This chain joins TRBV9 and TRBJ2-2; 12 bases match TRBD1. Germline CDR1 SGDLS, CDR2 YYNGEE. With 4 bases clipped from V and 8 bases from J, the junction kept 12 bases outside the gene matches. The CDR3 is 17 amino acids. CDR3 amino acids: CASSLSAGTGGLGELFF. CDR3 in DNA: TGTGCCAGCAGCCTAAGTGCCGGGACAGGGGGCTTGGGGGAGCTGTTTTTT.

There are a few counts of this clone. The chain couples TRBV27 to TRBJ2-7; perhaps D is TRBD1 or TRBD2 (5 bases each). With 3 bases removed from V and 3 bases from J, the gap between germline ends came to 15 bases. Germline V gives CDR1 MNHEY, CDR2 SMNVEV (reference sequence). This CDR3 region has 15 residues. The CDR3 coding sequence is TGTGCCAGCAGTTTCGGGGCAGCCTTATTCTACGAGCAGTACTTC. Its protein product is CASSFGAALFYEQYF.